A selection of T cell receptor beta chains follows, all from one sample in a study of blood T cell repertoires in COVID-19. The data were produced by immunoSEQ multiplex PCR, yet TCRdb's version contains in-frame clones alone and is incomplete. The table lists around 200,000 clones, 83% of them singletons, with 0.95% to 1.5% in the top ten. Sequencing used peripheral blood. These receptors all stem from a woman aged 25 to 39 with COVID-19, enrolled during active disease. Each CDR3 is given with its conserved first and last residue. A D gene is named only where the DNA matches it firmly. Expanded clones are given a class, and other clones once, few, many or no size at all.

NA	TRBV3-1/TRBV3-2	TRBJ1-6	NA	TGTGCCAGCAGCCCCACAGCCACGGCAGGTTCACCCCTCCACTTT	CASSPTATAGSPLHF
NA	TRBV9	TRBJ2-2	few	TGTGCCAGCAGCGTAGACGTGGGACTGAACACCGGGGAGCTGTTTTTT	CASSVDVGLNTGELFF
TRBD1	TRBV30	TRBJ1-2	NA	TGTGCCTGGAGTCCCGGGACAGGGCTCCTAGGGGGAGGCTACACCTTC	CAWSPGTGLLGGGYTF
TRBD1	TRBV19	TRBJ1-5	NA	TGTGCCAGTAGTATTCCCGGGACAGGGGGAGTGAGGAGCAATCAGCCCCAGCATTTT	CASSIPGTGGVRSNQPQHF
TRBD1	TRBV19	TRBJ2-1	NA	TGTGCCAGTAGTCTCCGACAGGGATACAATGAGCAGTTCTTC	CASSLRQGYNEQFF
NA	TRBV4-3	TRBJ2-3	NA	TGCGCCAGCAGCCAAGTAGCCTCAGATACGCAGTATTTT	CASSQVASDTQYF
NA	TRBV7-9	TRBJ2-5	NA	TGTGCCAGCAGCTTAGTTAGCGAGACCCAGTACTTC	CASSLVSETQYF
TRBD1	TRBV5-1	TRBJ2-7	NA	TGCGCCAGCTTCCCCCTCCCAGGGGGCTACGAGCAGTACTTC	CASFPLPGGYEQYF
TRBD1	TRBV28	TRBJ1-2	NA	TGTGCCAGCAGAGGGGACAGGGGGGACGGCTACACCTTC	CASRGDRGDGYTF
NA	TRBV7-9	TRBJ2-5	NA	TGTGCCAGCAGCTCCAGAGGCGGGGCCCAAGAGACCCAGTACTTC	CASSSRGGAQETQYF
TRBD2	TRBV5-4	TRBJ2-5	NA	TGTGCCAGCAGCGCCGGGACTAGCGGGAGGCTGGAGGCGGAGACCCAGTACTTC	CASSAGTSGRLEAETQYF
NA	TRBV18	TRBJ1-2	NA	TGTGCCAGCTCACCGGCTCAAACAGGGACCGACTATGGCTACACCTTC	CASSPAQTGTDYGYTF
TRBD2	TRBV6-2/TRBV6-3	TRBJ2-7	NA	TGTGCCAGCAGTTACTCGATAGCGGGGAGCATCTACGAGCAGTACTTC	CASSYSIAGSIYEQYF
NA	TRBV7-8	TRBJ1-4	NA	TGTGCCAGCAGTCCAGGGGAAGGTGAAAAACTGTTTTTT	CASSPGEGEKLFF
TRBD1	TRBV6-5	TRBJ2-1	NA	TGTGCCAGCATTTCGACGGTAGAGGGGGCCGGGGAGCAGTTCTTC	CASISTVEGAGEQFF
NA	TRBV9	TRBJ2-7	NA	TGTGCCAGCAGCGTAGAGGGAACAGGGTCCAACGAGCAGTACTTC	CASSVEGTGSNEQYF
TRBD2	TRBV29-1	TRBJ2-5	NA	TGCAGCGTTGGGGTAGCGGGAGTAAGGGAGACCCAGTACTTC	CSVGVAGVRETQYF
NA	TRBV28	TRBJ2-7	NA	TGTGCCAGCAGTCCCGGAGGGGAACCATCCTACGAGCAGTACTTC	CASSPGGEPSYEQYF
NA	TRBV30	TRBJ1-1	NA	TGTGCCTGGAGTGTACCGGAGGGGAACACTGAAGCTTTCTTT	CAWSVPEGNTEAFF
NA	TRBV11-2	TRBJ2-3	NA	TGTGCCAGCAGCTTACAGGGGCCTACAGATACGCAGTATTTT	CASSLQGPTDTQYF
NA	TRBV5-6	TRBJ1-1	NA	TGTGCCAGCAGCTTGGGTCTTAACACTGAAGCTTTCTTT	CASSLGLNTEAFF
TRBD1	TRBV19	TRBJ1-4	NA	TGTGCCAGTGGACAGGGGGCAACTAATGAAAAACTGTTTTTT	CASGQGATNEKLFF
NA	TRBV5-1	TRBJ1-1	NA	TGCGCCAGCCGGGGACTCCCGAACACTGAAGCTTTCTTT	CASRGLPNTEAFF
NA	TRBV5-4	TRBJ2-4	NA	TGTGCCAGCAGCTTTCCAGGGTCTCAAAACATTCAGTACTTC	CASSFPGSQNIQYF
TRBD1	TRBV29-1	TRBJ2-7	NA	TGCAGCGTGAGGACAGGGGTCGTCTACGAGCAGTACTTC	CSVRTGVVYEQYF
NA	TRBV7-9	TRBJ2-1	once	TGTGCCAGCAGCCCCCCCACAGGCAGGGTCGATGAGCAGTTCTTC	CASSPPTGRVDEQFF
NA	TRBV14	TRBJ2-1	NA	TGTGCCAGCAGCCAAGACGGTTACAATGAGCAGTTCTTC	CASSQDGYNEQFF
NA	TRBV7-9	TRBJ1-6	NA	TGTGCCAGCAGCTTAGAGGCGGGATCACCCCTCCACTTT	CASSLEAGSPLHF
NA	TRBV30	TRBJ1-4	once	TGTGCCTGGAACCTTCGGGTCGCAACTAATGAAAAACTGTTTTTT	CAWNLRVATNEKLFF
NA	TRBV7-5	TRBJ2-7	NA	TGTGTCAGAAGTTCTAAAACTAGCGGGGACTCCTACGAGCAGTACTTC	CVRSSKTSGDSYEQYF
NA	TRBV7-9	TRBJ1-3	NA	TGTGCCAGCACCACACCCGGGAGGGGTGCGGCTGGAAACACCATATATTTT	CASTTPGRGAAGNTIYF
NA	TRBV4-1	TRBJ1-4	NA	TGCGCCAGCAGCCAAGTAGGGGCAGGGGTTGAAAAACTGTTTTTT	CASSQVGAGVEKLFF
NA	TRBV4-3	TRBJ1-2	NA	TGCGCCAGCAGCCAAGCCCTACAGGGTGTAAGCACCTTC	CASSQALQGVSTF
NA	TRBV5-1	TRBJ1-2	NA	TGCGCCAGCAGCTTGGAGGGGATTGGCTACACCTTC	CASSLEGIGYTF
NA	TRBV12-5	TRBJ1-2	NA	TGTGCTAGTGGTCGGGGGTATGGCTACACCTTC	CASGRGYGYTF
TRBD2	TRBV9	TRBJ2-3	NA	TGTGCCAGCAGCGCTCCCGGGACTAGTACAGATACGCAGTATTTT	CASSAPGTSTDTQYF
NA	TRBV29-1	TRBJ1-2	NA	TGCAGCGTGGAACAGGGAGGCTATGGCTACACCTTC	CSVEQGGYGYTF
NA	TRBV19	TRBJ2-7	many	TGTGCCAGTAGTGGCGGGTTTTCGTCACACGAGCAGTACTTC	CASSGGFSSHEQYF
NA	TRBV12-3/TRBV12-4	TRBJ2-7	NA	TGTGCCAGCTCATTCGGGGCCTACGAGCAGTACTTC	CASSFGAYEQYF
TRBD1	TRBV2	TRBJ1-2	NA	TGTGCCAGCAGTGGGGACAGCTATGGCTACACCTTC	CASSGDSYGYTF
NA	TRBV13	TRBJ2-7	once	TGTGCCAGCAGCTTAGGGGGCTCCGGGACCTACGAGCAGTACTTC	CASSLGGSGTYEQYF
TRBD2	TRBV27	TRBJ2-1	NA	TGTGCCAGCAGTTCCTTAACTAGCGGAAGCTCCTACAATGAGCAGTTCTTC	CASSSLTSGSSYNEQFF
TRBD1	TRBV29-1	TRBJ2-1	NA	TGCAGCGTTGCAAGCAGGGGGCAATACAATGAGCAGTTCTTC	CSVASRGQYNEQFF
NA	TRBV15	TRBJ2-1	NA	TGTGCCACCAGCAGGCCTACTCTAGCGATGAGCTCCTACAATGAGCAGTTCTTC	CATSRPTLAMSSYNEQFF
TRBD2	TRBV5-1	TRBJ2-3	NA	TGCGCCAGCAGCTACGCATCTAGCGGGAGAGATACGCAGTATTTT	CASSYASSGRDTQYF
NA	TRBV6-1	TRBJ1-5	NA	TGTGCCAGCAGTGACAGTGCCGATCAGCCCCAGCATTTT	CASSDSADQPQHF
NA	TRBV10-2	TRBJ2-7	NA	TGCGCCAGCAGTTATAACTCCTACGAGCAGTACTTC	CASSYNSYEQYF
TRBD2	TRBV27	TRBJ2-1	NA	TGTGCCAGCAGGCCAAGGGGGCGGACTAGCGGGAGGTACAATGAGCAGTTCTTC	CASRPRGRTSGRYNEQFF
NA	TRBV12-3/TRBV12-4	TRBJ1-1	NA	TGTGCCAGCAGACCCGGGAAGGGCACTGAAGCTTTCTTT	CASRPGKGTEAFF